The 31 T cell receptor beta chains given below trace back to one sample, sequenced in a study of T cell responses to AZD1222 COVID-19 vaccine. Assay used: immunoSEQ multiplex PCR; TCRdb lists only in-frame clones, some missing. Here the sample spans about 150,000 clones, roughly nine tenths being singletons. This sample comprised peripheral blood, obtained on day 0 of AZD1222 vaccination. The receptors were sampled from an adult in good health.

The genes are TRBV28 and TRBJ1-1, with a possible D match to TRBD1 (5 bases). This CDR3 contains 15 residues. The germline gives CDR1 MDHEN, CDR2 SYDVKM. The ends were cut back, 8 bases at V and 1 base at J, with 17 bases in the middle. CDR3 sequence (DNA): TGTGCCAGCGGAACCCAGGGACGGCCGAACACTGAAGCTTTCTTT. It translates to CASGTQGRPNTEAFF.

The chain joins TRBV2 to TRBJ2-1; 9 bases match TRBD1. CDR3 size: 18 residues. The V segment lost 3 bases and the J segment 8 bases; nucleotides outside the gene matches: 17. Germline loops: CDR1 SNHLY, CDR2 FYNNEI. In nucleotides, the CDR3 is TGTGCCAGCAGTGATGGGACAGGGCGCTTAGATATCTGGCATGAGCAGTTCTTC. Its protein product is CASSDGTGRLDIWHEQFF. The full variable domain, rest sourced from reference TRBV2 and TRBJ2-1, is EPEVTQTPSHQVTQMGQEVILRCVPISNHLYFYWYRQILGQKVEFLVSFYNNEISEKSEIFDDQFSVERPDGSNFTLKIRSTKLEDSAMYFCASSDGTGRLDIWHEQFFGPGTRLTVL.

The J gene is TRBJ2-1, the V gene TRBV19; TRBD2 agrees at 8 bases. The V and J ends lost 2 bases and 6 bases, in that order; junction bases with no gene match: 15. The CDR3 extends over 18 amino acids. Germline V lookup: CDR1 LNHDA, CDR2 SQIVND (reference sequence). CDR3 residues: CASSISASGFRVSNEQFF. For the CDR3, the DNA is TGTGCCAGTAGTATATCGGCTAGCGGGTTCCGAGTTAGCAATGAGCAGTTCTTC.

The chain has TRBV2 and TRBJ1-5; D call uncertain. CDR1 is SNHLY, CDR2 FYNNEI, per germline. There are 15 residues in the CDR3. Trimming removed 3 bases from V and 0 bases from J, with 9 bases in between. The CDR3, as DNA: TGTGCCAGCAGTGATTTCGGGAATAGCAATCAGCCCCAGCATTTT. Amino acid sequence: CASSDFGNSNQPQHF.

The chain combines TRBV11-2 with TRBJ2-5; tentative D call: TRBD2 (6 bases). This CDR3 spans 14 amino acids. Per the germline V gene, CDR1 is SGHAT and CDR2 is FQNNGV. V was cut by 5 bases and J by 5 bases, with 15 bases left in between. The CDR3 DNA sequence: TGTGCCAGCAGCCTCGGGAGTGTCGGGGAGACCCAGTACTTC. Amino acids: CASSLGSVGETQYF.

V gene TRBV6-6 combines with J gene TRBJ2-7; D is possibly TRBD2 (6 bases). V was shortened by 5 bases and J by 4 bases, with 12 bases between the two germline ends. CDR1 and CDR2 from the germline V gene are MNHNY and SVGAGI (reference sequence). The CDR3 spans 13 residues. CDR3: CASSQGLLYEQYF. The CDR3 DNA reads TGTGCCAGCAGTCAGGGACTCTTATACGAGCAGTACTTC.

V gene TRBV6-4 combines with J gene TRBJ2-2; the D gene is possibly TRBD1 (5 bases). Germline V gene lookup returns CDR1 MRHNA and CDR2 SNTAGT. The CDR3 is 14 amino acids. With 4 bases removed from V and 2 bases from J, the gap between germline ends came to 8 bases. CDR3 region: CASSAGFNTGELFF. CDR3 nucleotides: TGTGCCAGCAGTGCAGGGTTTAACACCGGGGAGCTGTTTTTT.

The chain has TRBV7-2 and TRBJ2-7; D may be TRBD2 (6 bases). This CDR3 has 13 amino acids. The V and J ends lost 5 bases and 5 bases respectively, with 13 bases between them. CDR1 and CDR2 (germline): SGHTA, FQGNSA. CDR3 amino acids: CASSPGGAHEQYF. CDR3 bases: TGTGCCAGCAGCCCAGGCGGGGCCCACGAGCAGTACTTC.

This clone was observed a handful of times. The CDR3 ends on some other residue instead of the conserved phenylalanine or tryptophan, so this is likely a read error. Because the CDR3's place on the DNA is in doubt, the DNA is left out and the CDR3 is given as listed by TCRdb. The chain links TRBV10-1 to TRBJ2-7; the table's D call, TRBD1, has no DNA check behind it. The CDR3 sequence runs 11 residues, both termini included. Germline V CDR1 and CDR2: WNHNN, SYGVQD (reference sequence). CDR3 loop: CASSGTGAADI.

This chain links TRBV7-9 with TRBJ1-2, with D maybe TRBD1 (6 bases). Trimming cost V 4 bases and J 7 bases, with 19 bases left between them. Germline loops: CDR1 SEHNR, CDR2 FQNEAQ (reference sequence). This CDR3 contains 15 residues. CDR3 nucleotides: TGTGCCAGCAGCTCCGAAAGGCCAGGGGAAGGTGGCTACACCTTC. It yields the protein CASSSERPGEGGYTF.

In its sample, this clone was seen a few times. The chain joins TRBV7-9 to TRBJ2-1; D ambiguous. The CDR3 extends over 16 amino acids. Trimming removed 0 bases from V and 4 bases from J, with 13 bases in between. CDR1 is SEHNR and CDR2 is FQNEAQ in the germline V gene (reference sequence). The CDR3 loop is CASSLAEASEYNEQFF. CDR3 nucleotide sequence: TGTGCCAGCAGCTTAGCAGAGGCGTCAGAGTACAATGAGCAGTTCTTC.

As DNA, the CDR3 is TGTGCCACGGCAGGGTTGGATCAGCCCCAGCATTTT. Translating it yields CATAGLDQPQHF. This rearrangement joins TRBV10-3 to TRBJ1-5; maybe TRBD1 (5 bases). Germline assignment: CDR1 ENHRY and CDR2 SYGVKD. V was clipped by 10 bases and J by 5 bases, with 12 bases between them. The CDR3 is 12 amino acids.

This sequence joins TRBV19 and TRBJ2-1; 7 positions match TRBD2. Per germline, CDR1 LNHDA and CDR2 SQIVND (reference sequence). Germline trimming cut 4 bases from V and 7 bases from J; bases unmatched to any gene: 10. The CDR3 spans 15 residues. The CDR3 DNA sequence: TGTGCCAGTAGTAGCGGGAGAATTGCGGGGAATGAGCAGTTCTTC. Amino acids: CASSSGRIAGNEQFF.

Worth noting for this clone: This sample includes further DNA sequences coding for the same CDR3. DNA for the CDR3: TGTGCCAGCAGCTTACGGCAGGGGGCTAACTATGGCTACACCTTC. Its translation is CASSLRQGANYGYTF. J is TRBJ1-2 and V is TRBV7-2; TRBD1 matches at 7 bases. Unmatched junction bases numbered 3, after V lost 2 bases and J lost 0 bases. Germline CDR1 is SGHTA and CDR2 is FQGNSA. This CDR3 comprises 15 residues. Full variable domain (remainder filled in from reference TRBV7-2 and TRBJ1-2): GAGVSQSPSNKVTEKGKDVELRCDPISGHTALYWYRQSLGQGLEFLIYFQGNSAPDKSGLPSDRFSAERTGGSVSTLTIQRTQQEDSAVYLCASSLRQGANYGYTFGSGTRLTVV.

The rearrangement joins TRBV15 to TRBJ1-2, with D unresolved. Germline V gene data show CDR1 as LNHNV and CDR2 as YYDKDF (reference sequence). With 0 bases removed from V and 8 bases from J, the gap between germline ends came to 7 bases. CDR3 length equals 12 residues. In nucleotides, the CDR3 is TGTGCCACCAGCAGAGATTCTGCGGGCTACACCTTC. Translated: CATSRDSAGYTF.

The chain recombines TRBV6-2 or TRBV6-3 with TRBJ1-2; D perhaps matches TRBD1 (6 bases). The length of the CDR3 is 13 residues. Germline CDR1 and CDR2: MNHEY and SVGEGT. Trimming pared 6 bases from V and 8 bases from J, leaving 16 bases between. The CDR3 here is CASSLNRVGGYTF. In DNA form, the CDR3 reads TGTGCCAGCAGCCTTAACAGGGTTGGCGGCTACACCTTC.

The rearrangement joins TRBV29-1 to TRBJ1-4; D ambiguous. The CDR3 runs 10 residues. Trimming shortened V by 7 bases and J by 6 bases, and 6 bases separated the two germline ends. CDR1 is SQVTM, CDR2 ANQGSEA, per germline. In DNA form, the CDR3 reads TGCAGCGCCGAACATGAAAAACTGTTTTTT. This sequence encodes CSAEHEKLFF. The full variable domain, its missing parts supplied by reference TRBV29-1 and TRBJ1-4, is SAVISQKPSRDICQRGTSLTIQCQVDSQVTMMFWYRQQPGQSLTLIATANQGSEATYESGFVIDKFPISRPNLTFSTLTVSNMSPEDSSIYLCSAEHEKLFFGSGTQLSVL.

The V gene is TRBV11-3, the J gene TRBJ2-1, with a possible D match to TRBD1 (6 bases). The CDR3 covers 13 residues. Germline V gene data show CDR1 as SGHNT and CDR2 as YENEEA. The V end lost 8 bases, the J end lost 6 bases, and 14 bases lay between the germline ends. In nucleotides, the CDR3 is TGTGCCAGCGCCAGTACGGACAGCAATGAGCAGTTCTTC. Translated, it gives CASASTDSNEQFF.

The chain uses TRBV6-5 and TRBJ2-1; D is possibly TRBD1 or TRBD2 (5 bases each). Germline CDR1 reads MNHEY; CDR2 reads SVGAGI. V shed 5 bases and J shed 5 bases, with 16 bases lying between them. The CDR3 is 15 amino acids. CDR3 in amino acids: CASSTGTAPNNEQFF. The DNA for the CDR3 is TGTGCCAGCAGTACCGGGACCGCCCCTAACAATGAGCAGTTCTTC.

The genes are TRBV10-3 and TRBJ2-1; TRBD2 might be the D (6 bases). Per the germline V gene, CDR1 is ENHRY and CDR2 is SYGVKD. This CDR3 is built from 13 residues. The ends were cut back, 2 bases at V and 8 bases at J, with 10 bases in the middle. CDR3 nucleotide sequence: TGTGCCATCAGTGAGGCTAGCGAGGATGAGCAGTTCTTC. Amino acid sequence: CAISEASEDEQFF.

The gene calls are TRBV29-1 and TRBJ2-1; 12 bases are a match to TRBD1. The CDR3 contains 14 residues. CDR1 and CDR2 (germline): SQVTM, ANQGSEA. Trimming at V came to 6 bases and at J to 11 bases, leaving 11 bases not matched to a gene. The CDR3 region is CSVLTGTGGPKQFF. The CDR3 DNA follows: TGCAGCGTATTGACCGGGACAGGGGGCCCGAAGCAGTTCTTC.

This CDR3 is CASRGGTSGSENTGELFF. The CDR3 nucleotides read TGTGCCAGCAGGGGAGGGACTAGCGGGAGTGAGAACACCGGGGAGCTGTTTTTT. This chain uses TRBV9 with TRBJ2-2, with 14 bases lining up with TRBD2. Unmatched junction bases numbered 7, after V lost 5 bases and J lost 1 base. There are 18 residues in the CDR3. Germline V CDR1 and CDR2: SGDLS, YYNGEE.

The chain links TRBV18 to TRBJ2-7; D call uncertain. The CDR3 extends over 12 amino acids. CDR1 is KGHSH and CDR2 is LQKENI in the germline V gene. V lost 3 bases and J 2 bases, leaving 5 bases between the germline ends. CDR3 in amino acids: CASSPDPYEQYF. CDR3 nucleotides: TGTGCCAGCTCACCCGACCCCTACGAGCAGTACTTC.

This chain connects TRBV18 to TRBJ1-5; D gene unclear. V was pared by 1 base and J by 2 bases, with 12 bases between. Germline values: CDR1 KGHSH, CDR2 LQKENI. CDR3 length: 16 residues. This chain's CDR3 is CASSPLGRKGNQPQHF. CDR3 DNA sequence: TGTGCCAGCTCACCACTTGGCAGAAAGGGCAATCAGCCCCAGCATTTT.

This chain joins TRBV9 and TRBJ2-1; D is possibly TRBD2 (6 bases). Germline V CDR1 and CDR2: SGDLS, YYNGEE. V lost 7 bases and J 7 bases, leaving 15 bases between the germline ends. The CDR3 has 13 residues. In nucleotides, the CDR3 is TGTGCCAGCGCACGATATCGGGGGAATGAGCAGTTCTTC. Translation gives CASARYRGNEQFF.

The chain links TRBV19 to TRBJ1-3, with a tentative D call TRBD1 (5 bases). The CDR3 length is 14 residues. V was pared by 6 bases and J by 2 bases, with 11 bases between. Germline assignment: CDR1 LNHDA and CDR2 SQIVND (reference sequence). The DNA for the CDR3 is TGTGCCAGTAGACAGGACGGAGCTGGAAACACCATATATTTT. Its protein product is CASRQDGAGNTIYF.

This clone was seen once. The rearrangement links TRBV18 to TRBJ2-5; 9 positions agree with TRBD2. Unmatched junction bases numbered 4, after V lost 3 bases and J lost 5 bases. Germline V gene lookup returns CDR1 KGHSH and CDR2 LQKENI. The CDR3 totals 14 residues. CDR3 region: CASSPSAGGETQYF. The CDR3 DNA is TGTGCCAGCTCACCTTCAGCGGGAGGTGAGACCCAGTACTTC.

V and J are TRBV5-1 and TRBJ1-5; TRBD1 agrees at 7 bases. Germline trimming cut 4 bases from V and 3 bases from J; bases unmatched to any gene: 4. CDR3 length: 14 residues. Germline V lookup: CDR1 SGHRS, CDR2 YFSETQ. This CDR3 reads CASSPGTVNQPQHF. CDR3 nucleotide sequence: TGCGCCAGCAGCCCAGGGACAGTCAATCAGCCCCAGCATTTT.

J is TRBJ2-3 and V is TRBV5-1; TRBD2 matches 10 bases. With 4 bases clipped from V and 5 bases from J, the junction kept 7 bases outside the gene matches. CDR1 and CDR2 (germline): SGHRS, YFSETQ. The CDR3 sequence is 15 residues long. DNA for the CDR3: TGCGCCAGCAGCGTATTACTAGCGGGACAAGATACGCAGTATTTT. It specifies CASSVLLAGQDTQYF.

The chain combines TRBV2 with TRBJ2-7; no firm D call. The CDR3 extends over 13 amino acids. Germline V gives CDR1 SNHLY, CDR2 FYNNEI. Trimming took 4 bases from V and 2 from J, leaving 9 bases between them. The CDR3 region has the DNA TGTGCCAGCAGTGCCGGGTCTCCCTACGAGCAGTACTTC. This codes for CASSAGSPYEQYF.

V gene TRBV4-2 combines with J gene TRBJ2-7, with 9 bases lining up with TRBD2. The CDR3 is 15 residues long. Germline CDR1 and CDR2: LGHNA and YNFKEQ. After removal of 0 bases from V and 4 bases from J, the junction contained 4 bases not matched to a gene. As DNA, the CDR3 is TGTGCCAGCAGCCAAGACGCGGGAGGGCCTTACGAGCAGTACTTC. This codes for CASSQDAGGPYEQYF.